This TCR beta chain comes out of a study of blood T cell repertoires in COVID-19. Whole-study context: From T cells, B-cell-depleted T cells, or PBMCs came the material, which was cDNA or gDNA.

The repertoire was sequenced with immunoSEQ multiplex PCR; TCRdb's copy has only in-frame clones and lacks some. The data contain about 400,000 clones, around nine tenths of them singletons. V lost 1 base to trimming and J lost 6 bases; unmatched junction nucleotides: 4. CDR1 and CDR2 (germline): MNHEY, SVGAGI. The CDR3 runs to 14 residues. This clone has just one count. This clonotype originated in a woman aged 55-69 years with COVID-19, enrolled during active disease. The chain is built from TRBV6-5 and TRBJ1-1, with 8 bases lining up with TRBD1. The sequenced sample consisted of peripheral blood. CDR3 protein: CASSYWDRRSEAFF. CDR3 bases: TGTGCCAGCAGTTACTGGGACAGGAGGTCTGAAGCTTTCTTT.